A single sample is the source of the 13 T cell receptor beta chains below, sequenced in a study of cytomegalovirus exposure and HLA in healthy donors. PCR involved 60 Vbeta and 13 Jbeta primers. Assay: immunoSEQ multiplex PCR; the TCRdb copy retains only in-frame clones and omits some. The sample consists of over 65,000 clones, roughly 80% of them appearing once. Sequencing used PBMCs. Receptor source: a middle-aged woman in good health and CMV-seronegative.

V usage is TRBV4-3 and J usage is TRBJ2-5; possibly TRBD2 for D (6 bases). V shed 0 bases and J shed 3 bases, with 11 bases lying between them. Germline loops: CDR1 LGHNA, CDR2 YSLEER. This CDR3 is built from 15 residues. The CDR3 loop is CASSQDRLAKETQYF. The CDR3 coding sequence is TGCGCCAGCAGCCAAGATCGTCTAGCGAAAGAGACCCAGTACTTC.

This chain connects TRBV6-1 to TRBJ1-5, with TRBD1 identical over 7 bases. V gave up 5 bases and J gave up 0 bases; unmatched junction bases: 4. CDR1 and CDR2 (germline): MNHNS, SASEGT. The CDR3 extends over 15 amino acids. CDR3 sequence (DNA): TGTGCCAGCAGTCCTGGGACAGATAGCAATCAGCCCCAGCATTTT. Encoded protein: CASSPGTDSNQPQHF.

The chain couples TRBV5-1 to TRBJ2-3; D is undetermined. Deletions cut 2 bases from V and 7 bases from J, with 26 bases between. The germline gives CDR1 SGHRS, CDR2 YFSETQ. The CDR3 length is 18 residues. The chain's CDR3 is CASSLSDFLLPSSHTQYF. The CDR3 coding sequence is TGCGCCAGCAGCTTAAGCGACTTTTTACTTCCCAGCAGTCATACGCAGTATTTT.

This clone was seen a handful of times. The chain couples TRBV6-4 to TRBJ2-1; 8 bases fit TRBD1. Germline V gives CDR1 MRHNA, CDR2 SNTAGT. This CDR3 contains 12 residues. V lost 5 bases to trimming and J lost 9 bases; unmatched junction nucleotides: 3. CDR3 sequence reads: CASSLQGGEQFF. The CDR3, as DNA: TGTGCCAGCAGTTTACAGGGGGGTGAGCAGTTCTTC.

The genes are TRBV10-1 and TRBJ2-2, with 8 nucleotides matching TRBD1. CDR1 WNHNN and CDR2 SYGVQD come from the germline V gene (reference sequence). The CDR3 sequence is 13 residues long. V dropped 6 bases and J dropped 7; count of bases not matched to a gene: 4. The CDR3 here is CASSRTGFGELFF. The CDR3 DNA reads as TGCGCCAGCAGCCGGACAGGGTTCGGGGAGCTGTTTTTT.

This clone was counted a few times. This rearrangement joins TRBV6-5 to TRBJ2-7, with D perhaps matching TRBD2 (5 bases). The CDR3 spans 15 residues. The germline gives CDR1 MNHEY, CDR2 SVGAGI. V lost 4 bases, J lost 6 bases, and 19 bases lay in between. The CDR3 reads CASSSRVETTTEQYF. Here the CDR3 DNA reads TGTGCCAGCAGTTCCCGGGTAGAGACGACTACCGAGCAGTACTTC.

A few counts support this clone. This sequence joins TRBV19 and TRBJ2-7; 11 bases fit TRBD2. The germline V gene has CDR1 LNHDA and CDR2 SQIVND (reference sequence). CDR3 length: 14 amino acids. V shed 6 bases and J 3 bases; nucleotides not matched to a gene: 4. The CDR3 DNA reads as TGTGCCAGTAGAAGACTAGCGGGGAACTACGAGCAGTACTTC. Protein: CASRRLAGNYEQYF.

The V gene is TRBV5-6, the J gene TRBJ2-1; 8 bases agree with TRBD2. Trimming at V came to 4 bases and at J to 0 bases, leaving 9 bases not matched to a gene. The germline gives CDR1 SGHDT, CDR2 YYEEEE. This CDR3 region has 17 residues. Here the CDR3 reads CASSPQTSAPSYNEQFF. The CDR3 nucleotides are TGTGCCAGCAGCCCCCAGACTAGCGCCCCCTCCTACAATGAGCAGTTCTTC.

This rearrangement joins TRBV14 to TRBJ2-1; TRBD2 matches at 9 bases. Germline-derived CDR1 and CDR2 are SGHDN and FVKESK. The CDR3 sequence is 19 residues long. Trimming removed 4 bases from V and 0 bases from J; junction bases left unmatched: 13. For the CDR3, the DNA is TGTGCCAGCAGCCGAGGCGGGGGGGTGGGCCTCAGCTCCTACAATGAGCAGTTCTTC. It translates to CASSRGGGVGLSSYNEQFF.

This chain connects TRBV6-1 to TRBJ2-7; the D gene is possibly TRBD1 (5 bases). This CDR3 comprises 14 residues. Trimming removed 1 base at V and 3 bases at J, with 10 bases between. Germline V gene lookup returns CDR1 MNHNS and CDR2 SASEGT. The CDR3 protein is CASSEDRNSYEQYF. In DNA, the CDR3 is TGTGCCAGCAGTGAAGACAGGAATAGCTACGAGCAGTACTTC.

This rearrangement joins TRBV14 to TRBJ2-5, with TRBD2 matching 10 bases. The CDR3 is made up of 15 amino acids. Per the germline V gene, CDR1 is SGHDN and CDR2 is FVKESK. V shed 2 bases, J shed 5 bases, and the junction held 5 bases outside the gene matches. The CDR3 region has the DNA TGTGCCAGCAGCCAACTAGCGGGAGTCGTGGAGACCCAGTACTTC. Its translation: CASSQLAGVVETQYF.

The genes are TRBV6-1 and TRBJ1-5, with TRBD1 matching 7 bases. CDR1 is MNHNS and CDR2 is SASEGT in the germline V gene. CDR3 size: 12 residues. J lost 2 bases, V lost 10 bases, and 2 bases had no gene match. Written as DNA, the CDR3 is TGTGCCACCCAGGGGGGCAATCAGCCCCAGCATTTT. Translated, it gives CATQGGNQPQHF.

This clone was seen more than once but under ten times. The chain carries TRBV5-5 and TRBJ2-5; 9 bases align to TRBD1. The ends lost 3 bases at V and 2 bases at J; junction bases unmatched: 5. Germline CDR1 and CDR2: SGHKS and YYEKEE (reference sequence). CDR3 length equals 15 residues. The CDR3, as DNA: TGTGCCAGCAGCTCACCGGGACAGGGACAAGAGACCCAGTACTTC. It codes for CASSSPGQGQETQYF.